This entry describes one T cell receptor (beta chain). This specimen comes from a study of blood T cell repertoires in COVID-19. The wider study: Whether acute or convalescent, the COVID-19 samples came from the United States, Italy and Spain. PBMCs, B-cell-depleted T cells, or T cells provided the cDNA or gDNA that made up the material.

After removal of 5 bases from V and 5 bases from J, the junction contained 7 bases not matched to a gene. This CDR3 has 13 amino acids. From germline, CDR1 is GTSNPN and CDR2 SVGIG (reference sequence). In the authors' workflow: Reference gene primer amplification in the assay estimated nucleated cell counts. The repertoire was sequenced with immunoSEQ multiplex PCR; TCRdb's copy has only in-frame clones and lacks some. V, J and clone size were drawn from that table, and D and trimming were deduced from the DNA. This sample has some 170,000 clones, with more than 75% found just once. Sequenced: peripheral blood. The rearrangement links TRBV30 to TRBJ1-1; 8 bases map to TRBD1. The clonotype originates from a woman aged 45 to 65 with active or convalescent COVID-19. The CDR3 DNA reads as TGTGCCTGGCCGGGACAGGTGGGGACTGAAGCTTTCTTT. Translated: CAWPGQVGTEAFF.